Below, 29 T cell receptor beta chains from the same sample are listed, as sequenced in a study of blood T cell repertoires in COVID-19. TCRdb's copy holds only in-frame clones and misses some; the assay was immunoSEQ multiplex PCR. The table lists 60,000 to 75,000 clones, roughly nine tenths of them singletons. What was sequenced was peripheral blood. Receptors were obtained from a man in his 70s with active COVID-19.

The genes are TRBV6-6 and TRBJ2-1; 10 nucleotides align to TRBD1. The V segment lost 6 bases and the J segment 7 bases; nucleotides outside the gene matches: 6. The CDR3 runs to 14 residues. Looked up from germline, CDR1 is MNHNY and CDR2 is SVGAGI (reference sequence). CDR3 region: CASRGQGPGNEQFF. The CDR3 DNA reads as TGTGCCAGCAGGGGACAGGGGCCGGGTAATGAGCAGTTCTTC.

The V call is TRBV29-1, the J call TRBJ2-5; possible D gene TRBD1, 7 bases. The CDR3 extends over 12 amino acids. Germline values: CDR1 SQVTM, CDR2 ANQGSEA. Trimming took 4 bases from V and 5 from J, leaving 11 bases between them. DNA of the CDR3: TGCAGCGTTGCCCCAGGGGGGGAGACCCAGTACTTC. It encodes CSVAPGGETQYF.

The chain couples TRBV4-3 to TRBJ2-3; D gene uncertain. This CDR3 has 13 residues. Germline assignment: CDR1 LGHNA and CDR2 YSLEER. Trimming removed 4 bases from V and 6 bases from J, with 11 bases in between. The CDR3 DNA follows: TGCGCCAGCAGCCGCGGCCTGCGTGATACGCAGTATTTT. Its protein is CASSRGLRDTQYF.

There are a few counts of this clone. The J gene is TRBJ1-1, the V gene TRBV7-2; no firm D call. Trimming took 4 bases from V and 1 from J, leaving 10 bases between them. The CDR3 has 14 amino acids. The germline CDR1 and CDR2 sequences are SGHTA and FQGNSA. The DNA for the CDR3 is TGTGCCAGCAGCTCCATGGCACAGAACACTGAAGCTTTCTTT. This sequence encodes CASSSMAQNTEAFF.

The chain is built from TRBV18 and TRBJ2-2, with TRBD2 matching over 8 bases. This CDR3 region has 13 residues. Unmatched junction bases numbered 4, after V lost 6 bases and J lost 7 bases. CDR1 and CDR2 (germline): KGHSH, LQKENI. Written as DNA, the CDR3 is TGTGCCAGCTCGGCAACTAGCGGCGGGGAGCTGTTTTTT. Its protein product is CASSATSGGELFF.

This chain connects TRBV6-5 to TRBJ2-1; 9 nucleotides agree with TRBD1. The CDR3 runs to 16 residues. With 0 bases clipped from V and 2 bases from J, the junction kept 2 bases outside the gene matches. Germline V gene data show CDR1 as MNHEY and CDR2 as SVGAGI. This CDR3 is CASSYSDRGPYNEQFF. DNA for the CDR3: TGTGCCAGCAGTTACTCGGACAGGGGACCCTACAATGAGCAGTTCTTC.

The table lists this clone with a few counts. DNA for the CDR3: TGTGCCAGCAGCCCGGGGGGGGGACCAGGGGACTATGGCTACACCTTC. Amino acids: CASSPGGGPGDYGYTF. The rearrangement links TRBV27 to TRBJ1-2, with D possibly being TRBD1 (6 bases). The CDR3 sequence is 16 residues long. V lost 6 bases and J 3 bases, leaving 20 bases between the germline ends. Germline V gene sequence: CDR1 MNHEY, CDR2 SMNVEV (reference sequence).

This clone came up once. The rearrangement links TRBV14 to TRBJ2-3; a weak D match, TRBD2 (6 bases). Germline assignment: CDR1 SGHDN and CDR2 FVKESK. There are 15 residues in the CDR3. Trimming removed 2 bases from V and 4 bases from J, with 13 bases in between. The CDR3 nucleotides read TGTGCCAGCAGCCAACTGGGCGGGACTTCAGATACGCAGTATTTT. Translated: CASSQLGGTSDTQYF. Looking up the rest from reference TRBV14 and TRBJ2-3 gives the full variable domain: EAGVTQFPSHSVIEKGQTVTLRCDPISGHDNLYWYRRVMGKEIKFLLHFVKESKQDESGMPNNRFLAERTGGTYSTLKVQPAELEDSGVYFCASSQLGGTSDTQYFGPGTRLTVL.

The V call is TRBV19, the J call TRBJ1-1; D gene unclear. The CDR3 is 14 residues long. Per the germline V gene, CDR1 is LNHDA and CDR2 is SQIVND (reference sequence). The ends were cut back, 5 bases at V and 4 bases at J, with 14 bases in the middle. The CDR3 loop is CASSSGSPRTEAFF. The CDR3 bases are TGTGCCAGTAGTTCCGGTAGTCCCCGCACTGAAGCTTTCTTT.

The chain uses TRBV3-1 (or the pseudogene TRBV3-2) and TRBJ1-5; weak D call: TRBD1 (5 bases). CDR1 is LGHDT, CDR2 YNNKEL, per germline (reference sequence). This CDR3 has 13 residues. V was shortened by 6 bases and J by 6 bases, with 12 bases between the two germline ends. The CDR3 sequence is CASSRRGSQPQHF. The DNA for the CDR3 is TGTGCCAGCAGTCGCCGGGGGAGTCAGCCCCAGCATTTT.

The chain is built from TRBV21-1 and TRBJ2-1; TRBD2 was called by the table and not checked on the DNA. TRBV21-1 is noted as a pseudogene. The CDR3 is made up of 16 amino acids. CDR3 DNA: TGTGCCAGCAGCAAGAGGGGGTTAGCGGGTAGGTATGAGCAGTTCTTC. Translation: CASSKRGLAGRYEQFF.

The chain employs TRBV15 and TRBJ1-1; no clear D gene. V dropped 0 bases and J dropped 4 bases, with 12 bases sitting between them. The CDR3 has 15 residues. Germline V gene data show CDR1 as LNHNV and CDR2 as YYDKDF (reference sequence). This CDR3 reads CATSRDMAQVTEAFF. CDR3 coding DNA: TGTGCCACCAGCAGAGATATGGCCCAAGTCACTGAAGCTTTCTTT.

V and J are TRBV2 and TRBJ2-3; 10 bases agree with TRBD2. The CDR3 has 15 amino acids. V lost 8 bases to trimming and J lost 4 bases; unmatched junction nucleotides: 9. The germline CDR1 and CDR2 sequences are SNHLY and FYNNEI. This CDR3 reads CASQKLAGSSDTQYF. Here the CDR3 DNA reads TGTGCCAGCCAAAAACTAGCGGGATCATCAGATACGCAGTATTTT.

The chain couples TRBV7-6 to TRBJ2-1; TRBD2 matches 7 bases. This CDR3 has 16 residues. After removal of 5 bases from V and 1 base from J, the junction contained 8 bases not matched to a gene. The germline V gene encodes CDR1 SGHVS and CDR2 FNYEAQ. This CDR3 is CASSPWGGGSYNEQFF. CDR3 nucleotides: TGTGCCAGCAGCCCCTGGGGGGGAGGGTCCTACAATGAGCAGTTCTTC.

The chain combines TRBV30 with TRBJ2-5, with TRBD2 identical over 7 bases. This CDR3 has 13 residues. V lost 3 bases and J lost 1; bases outside the gene matches: 2. Germline loops: CDR1 GTSNPN, CDR2 SVGIG (reference sequence). The CDR3 loop reads CAWRASGQETQYF. The CDR3 nucleotides read TGTGCCTGGAGGGCTAGCGGCCAAGAGACCCAGTACTTC.

The rearrangement uses TRBV6-1 and TRBJ2-7; 9 bases fit TRBD1. The CDR3 is 16 amino acids. Germline assignment: CDR1 MNHNS and CDR2 SASEGT. V shed 0 bases and J 2 bases; nucleotides not matched to a gene: 5. In DNA, the CDR3 is TGTGCCAGCAGTGAAGCCACAGGGGGCTTCGCCTACGAGCAGTACTTC. Its translation: CASSEATGGFAYEQYF.

The V and J genes are TRBV11-3 and TRBJ2-3, with D maybe TRBD1 (6 bases). This CDR3 comprises 12 residues. The V gene lost 5 bases and the J gene lost 11 bases, with 14 bases spanning the gap. Germline CDR1 is SGHNT and CDR2 is YENEEA. The CDR3 DNA is TGTGCCAGCAGCACAGACAGGCTGGGGCAGTATTTT. It codes for CASSTDRLGQYF.

CDR3 loop: CASGAGGSSYNEQFF. CDR3 coding DNA: TGCGCCAGCGGAGCGGGGGGTAGCTCCTACAATGAGCAGTTCTTC. The V gene is TRBV5-1, the J gene TRBJ2-1, with TRBD2 identical over 9 bases. The CDR3 is made up of 15 amino acids. With V trimmed by 7 bases and J by 0 bases, 5 bases remained unmatched. Germline V lookup: CDR1 SGHRS, CDR2 YFSETQ.

Only a few counts were recorded for this clone. This sequence joins TRBV21-1 and TRBJ1-5. TRBV21-1 is a pseudogene locus. The CDR3 length is 13 residues. The DNA for the CDR3 is TGTGCCAGCACCCCTTATAGCAATCAGCCCCAGCATTTT. This sequence encodes CASTPYSNQPQHF.

The J gene is TRBJ2-7, the V gene TRBV29-1, with 10 bases lining up with TRBD1. The V gene's germline CDR1 is SQVTM and CDR2 ANQGSEA. This CDR3 has 13 amino acids. Trimming at V came to 7 bases and at J to 4 bases, leaving 7 bases not matched to a gene. The CDR3 DNA reads as TGCAGCGCCGAAGGGGACAGGGGTTACGAGCAGTACTTC. This encodes CSAEGDRGYEQYF.

J is TRBJ2-1 and V is TRBV7-9; the match to TRBD2 covers 11 bases. J lost 0 bases, V lost 5 bases, and 3 bases had no gene match. The CDR3 sequence is 16 residues long. Germline V lookup: CDR1 SEHNR, CDR2 FQNEAQ (reference sequence). CDR3 nucleotides: TGTGCCAGCAGCCCCACTAGCGGGAGCTCCTACAATGAGCAGTTCTTC. This encodes CASSPTSGSSYNEQFF.

The chain uses TRBV9 and TRBJ1-1; D unclear. V was cut by 1 base and J by 5 bases, with 9 bases left in between. CDR1 is SGDLS, CDR2 YYNGEE, per germline. The CDR3 is 13 amino acids. As DNA, the CDR3 is TGTGCCAGCAGCGTACGGGGTAGTACTGAAGCTTTCTTT. This codes for CASSVRGSTEAFF.

This clone has a handful of counts. The J gene is TRBJ1-1, the V gene TRBV5-1; D is uncertain. This CDR3 contains 15 residues. Germline CDR1 reads SGHRS; CDR2 reads YFSETQ. V gave up 0 bases and J gave up 0 bases, with 9 bases separating them. The chain's CDR3 is CASSLAAGMNTEAFF. The DNA for the CDR3 is TGCGCCAGCAGCTTGGCCGCCGGGATGAACACTGAAGCTTTCTTT.

The chain uses TRBV6-2 or TRBV6-3 and TRBJ1-2, with TRBD1 matching 7 bases. The CDR3 is 15 residues long. The junction had 10 bases not matched to a gene; V was cut back by 5 bases and J by 4 bases. Germline V gene data show CDR1 as MNHEY and CDR2 as SVGEGT. For the CDR3, the DNA is TGTGCCAGCAGTCCACACGGACAGGACGGCTATGGCTACACCTTC. Its translation: CASSPHGQDGYGYTF.

V usage is TRBV7-2 and J usage is TRBJ2-3; TRBD2 is a possible D gene (7 bases). The germline CDR1 and CDR2 sequences are SGHTA and FQGNSA. Trimming cost V 4 bases and J 3 bases, with 17 bases left between them. The CDR3 consists of 16 residues. The CDR3 loop is CASSSPRGGGTDTQYF. DNA of the CDR3: TGTGCCAGCAGCTCCCCCAGGGGAGGGGGGACAGATACGCAGTATTTT.

The chain uses TRBV6-2 or TRBV6-3 and TRBJ2-7, with a possible D match to TRBD2 (6 bases). The CDR3 length is 16 residues. V lost 2 bases, J lost 3 bases, and 17 bases lay in between. Germline V gene lookup returns CDR1 MNHEY and CDR2 SVGEGT. CDR3 sequence (DNA): TGTGCCAGCAGTTACGGTCCTGGGACTGATAACTACGAGCAGTACTTC. It encodes CASSYGPGTDNYEQYF.

The chain carries TRBV29-1 and TRBJ2-3; TRBD2 matches at 8 bases. Per the germline V gene, CDR1 is SQVTM and CDR2 is ANQGSEA. This CDR3 has 13 amino acids. Trimming cost V 4 bases and J 1 base; bases outside gene matches: 1. The CDR3 loop reads CSVAGLGTDTQYF. The CDR3 region has the DNA TGCAGCGTTGCGGGACTAGGCACAGATACGCAGTATTTT.

This chain connects TRBV5-6 to TRBJ2-7, with D possibly TRBD2 on 5 matching bases. V lost 4 bases to trimming and J lost 0 bases, with 11 bases between them. CDR3 length: 14 residues. The germline V gene has CDR1 SGHDT and CDR2 YYEEEE. The CDR3 region has the DNA TGTGCCAGCAGCCAGCGGCAAAGCTCCTACGAGCAGTACTTC. This gives the protein CASSQRQSSYEQYF.

The gene calls are TRBV18 and TRBJ1-2; 12 nucleotides align to TRBD1. This CDR3 comprises 13 residues. CDR1 is KGHSH, CDR2 LQKENI, per germline. V lost 2 bases and J lost 8; bases outside the gene matches: 0. This chain's CDR3 is CASSPGTGGGYTF. Here the CDR3 DNA reads TGTGCCAGCTCACCAGGGACAGGGGGCGGCTACACCTTC.